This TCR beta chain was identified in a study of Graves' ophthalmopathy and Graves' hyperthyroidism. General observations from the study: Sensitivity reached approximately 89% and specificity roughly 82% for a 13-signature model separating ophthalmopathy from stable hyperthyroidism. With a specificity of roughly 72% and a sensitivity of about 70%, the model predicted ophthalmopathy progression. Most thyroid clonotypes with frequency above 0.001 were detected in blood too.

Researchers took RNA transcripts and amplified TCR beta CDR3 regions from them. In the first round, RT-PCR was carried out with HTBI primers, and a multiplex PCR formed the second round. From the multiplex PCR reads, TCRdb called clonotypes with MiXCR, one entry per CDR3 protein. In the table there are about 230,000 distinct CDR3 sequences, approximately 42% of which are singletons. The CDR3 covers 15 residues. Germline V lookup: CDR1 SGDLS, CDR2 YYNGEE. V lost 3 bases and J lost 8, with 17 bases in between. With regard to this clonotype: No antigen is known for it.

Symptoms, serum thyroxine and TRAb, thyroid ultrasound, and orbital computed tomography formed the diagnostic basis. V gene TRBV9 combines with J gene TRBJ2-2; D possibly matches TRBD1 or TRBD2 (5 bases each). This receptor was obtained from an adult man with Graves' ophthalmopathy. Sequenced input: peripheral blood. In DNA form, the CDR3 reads TGTGCCAGCAGCGCAGACTACAGGATAGGAGGGGAGCTGTTTTTT. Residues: CASSADYRIGGELFF.